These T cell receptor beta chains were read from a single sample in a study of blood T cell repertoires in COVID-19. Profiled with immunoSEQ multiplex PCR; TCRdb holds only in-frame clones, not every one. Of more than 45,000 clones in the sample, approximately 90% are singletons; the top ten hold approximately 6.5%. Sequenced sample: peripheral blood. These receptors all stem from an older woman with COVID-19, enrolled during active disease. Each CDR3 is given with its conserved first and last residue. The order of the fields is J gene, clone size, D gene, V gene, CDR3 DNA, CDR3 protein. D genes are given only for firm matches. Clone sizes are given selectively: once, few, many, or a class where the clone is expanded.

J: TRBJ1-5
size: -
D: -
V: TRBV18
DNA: TGTGCCAGCTCAACTTTTCAGGGGACGAGCAATCAGCCCCAGCATTTT
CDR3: CASSTFQGTSNQPQHF

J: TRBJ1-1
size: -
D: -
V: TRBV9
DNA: TGTGCCAGCAGCGTCTACTCTCAGGCCACTGAAGCTTTCTTT
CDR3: CASSVYSQATEAFF

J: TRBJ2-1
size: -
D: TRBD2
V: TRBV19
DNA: TGTGCCAGTAGTATGGGACTAGCGGGATTTGAGCAGTTCTTC
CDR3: CASSMGLAGFEQFF

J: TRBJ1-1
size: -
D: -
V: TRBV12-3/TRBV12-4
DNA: TGTGCCAGCAGGGGGGGGAACACTGAAGCTTTCTTT
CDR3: CASRGGNTEAFF

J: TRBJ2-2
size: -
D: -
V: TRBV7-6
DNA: TGTGCCAGCAGCTCGACTACAACGCCGTCCGGGGAGCTGTTTTTT
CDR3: CASSSTTTPSGELFF

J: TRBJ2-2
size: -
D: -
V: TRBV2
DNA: TGTGCCAGCATTCCAAAAGGAGCGGCAACCTTCGGGGAGCTGTTTTTT
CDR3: CASIPKGAATFGELFF

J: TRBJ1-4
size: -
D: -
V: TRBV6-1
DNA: TGTGCCAGCAGTGAAGGAGGGGGAAATGAAAAACTGTTTTTT
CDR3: CASSEGGGNEKLFF

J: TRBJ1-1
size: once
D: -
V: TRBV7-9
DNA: TGTGCCAGCAGCTTCCCAGGCGCATTGAACACTGAAGCTTTCTTT
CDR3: CASSFPGALNTEAFF

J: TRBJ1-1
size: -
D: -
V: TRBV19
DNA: TGTGCCAGTAGTTTCCTCGGACAGTTTGAAGCTTTCTTT
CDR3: CASSFLGQFEAFF

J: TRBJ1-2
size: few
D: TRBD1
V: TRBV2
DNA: TGTGCCAGCAGGGGGGACAGGGCCTATGGCTACACCTTC
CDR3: CASRGDRAYGYTF

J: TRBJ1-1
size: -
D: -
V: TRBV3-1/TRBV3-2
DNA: TGTGCCAGCAGCCGATTGGACAAGAACACTGAAGCTTTCTTT
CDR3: CASSRLDKNTEAFF

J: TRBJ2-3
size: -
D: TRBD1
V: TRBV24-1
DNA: TGTGCCACCAGTGATGCGAGGACAGGGGGCACAGATACGCAGTATTTT
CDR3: CATSDARTGGTDTQYF

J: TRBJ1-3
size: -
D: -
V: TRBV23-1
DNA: TGCGCCAGCAGTCAATCGCGGTGGAGGACCCTCGGTGGGAGCACCATATATTTT
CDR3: CASSQSRWRTLGGSTIYF

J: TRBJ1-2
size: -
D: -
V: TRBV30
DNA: TGTGCCTGGAGTCAGTCCTATGGCTACACCTTC
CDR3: CAWSQSYGYTF

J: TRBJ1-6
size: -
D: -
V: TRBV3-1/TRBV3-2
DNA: TGTGCCAGCAGCCAAGTTGGGGCCTCACCCCTCCACTTT
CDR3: CASSQVGASPLHF

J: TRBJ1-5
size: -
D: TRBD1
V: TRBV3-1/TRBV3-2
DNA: TGTGCCAGCAGCCCTCCAGGGGGCTGGAATCAGCCCCAGCATTTT
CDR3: CASSPPGGWNQPQHF

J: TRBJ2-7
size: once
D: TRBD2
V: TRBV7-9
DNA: TGTGCCAGCAGCAAAACTAGCGGGGTCTCCTACGAGCAGTACTTC
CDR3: CASSKTSGVSYEQYF

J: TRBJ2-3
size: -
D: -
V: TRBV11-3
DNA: TGTGCCAGCAGCCCTAGCACAGATACGCAGTATTTT
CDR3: CASSPSTDTQYF

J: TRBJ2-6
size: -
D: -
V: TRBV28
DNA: TGTGCCAGCAGCCCAAAAACTGGGGGCCTATTGGCCAACGTCCTGACTTTC
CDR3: CASSPKTGGLLANVLTF

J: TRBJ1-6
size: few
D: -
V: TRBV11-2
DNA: TGTGCCAGCAGCTGGACACAGGATAATTCACCCCTCCACTTT
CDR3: CASSWTQDNSPLHF

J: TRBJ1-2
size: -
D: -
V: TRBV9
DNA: TGTGCCAGCAGCGTAGGAACAGGGCCCGACTATGGCTACACCTTC
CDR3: CASSVGTGPDYGYTF

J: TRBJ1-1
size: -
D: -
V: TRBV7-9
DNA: TGTGCCAGCAGCGAAACACCGAACACTGAAGCTTTCTTT
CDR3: CASSETPNTEAFF

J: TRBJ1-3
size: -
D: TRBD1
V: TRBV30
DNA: TGTGCCCGGAACAGGGGGCTCACTGGAAACACCATATATTTT
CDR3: CARNRGLTGNTIYF

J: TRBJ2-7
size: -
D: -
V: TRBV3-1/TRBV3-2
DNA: TGTGCCAGCAGTTCATCCTACGAGCAGTACTTC
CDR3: CASSSSYEQYF

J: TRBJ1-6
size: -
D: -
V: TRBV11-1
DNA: TGTGCCAGCAGCTTAGGGCGACTGAATAATTCACCCCTCCACTTT
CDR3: CASSLGRLNNSPLHF

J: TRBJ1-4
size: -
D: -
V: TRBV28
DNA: TGTGCCAGCAGCTATTCCCAGGGGACACCTAATGAAAAACTGTTTTTT
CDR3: CASSYSQGTPNEKLFF

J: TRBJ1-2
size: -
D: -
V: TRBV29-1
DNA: TGCAGCGTCGTCACAGCGGTAGCCTATGGCTACACCTTC
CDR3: CSVVTAVAYGYTF

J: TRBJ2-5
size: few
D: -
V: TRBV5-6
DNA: TGTGCCAGCAGCAAGGCCAACAGGGTGGAGACCCAGTACTTC
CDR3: CASSKANRVETQYF